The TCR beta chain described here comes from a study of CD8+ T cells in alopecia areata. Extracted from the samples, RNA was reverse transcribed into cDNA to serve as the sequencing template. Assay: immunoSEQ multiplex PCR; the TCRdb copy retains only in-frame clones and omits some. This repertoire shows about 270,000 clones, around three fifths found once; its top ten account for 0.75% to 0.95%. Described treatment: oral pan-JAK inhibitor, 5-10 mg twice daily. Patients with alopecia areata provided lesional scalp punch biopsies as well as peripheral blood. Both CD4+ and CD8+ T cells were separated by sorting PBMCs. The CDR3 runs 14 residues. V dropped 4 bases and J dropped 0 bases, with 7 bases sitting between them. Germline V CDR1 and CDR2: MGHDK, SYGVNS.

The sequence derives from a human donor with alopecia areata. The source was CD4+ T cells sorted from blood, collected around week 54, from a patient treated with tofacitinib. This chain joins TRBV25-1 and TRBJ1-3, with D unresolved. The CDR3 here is CASSGYPSGNTIYF. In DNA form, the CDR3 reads TGTGCCAGCAGTGGGTACCCCTCTGGAAACACCATATATTTT.